The TCR beta chain under discussion was sequenced for a study of T cells in Graves' hyperthyroidism and ophthalmopathy. As concerns this clonotype: Its antigen is not known.

TCR beta CDR3 sequences were amplified from RNA transcripts. HTBI primers drove first-round RT-PCR of the TCR CDR3. One entry per CDR3 protein results from TCRdb running MiXCR on the multiplex PCR reads. There are 500,000 to 550,000 distinct CDR3 sequences in the sample; less than 20% occur only once, and roughly 44% lies in the top ten. Study-level points and caveats: Blood also held most thyroid clonotypes expanded beyond 0.001.

This CDR3 region has 13 residues. The V and J ends lost 2 bases and 5 bases respectively, with 9 bases between them. Germline CDR1 reads MNHEY; CDR2 reads SVGAGI. In the ophthalmopathy cohort, Clinical Activity Score was at least 3, NOSPECS grade at least 4, and duration under 3 months. The sample consisted of blood. This receptor was identified in a man in his forties with Graves' ophthalmopathy. This chain uses TRBV6-5 with TRBJ1-1; D uncertain. CDR3 region: CASSYRTGTEAFF. The DNA for the CDR3 is TGTGCCAGCAGTTACAGGACGGGGACTGAAGCTTTCTTT.